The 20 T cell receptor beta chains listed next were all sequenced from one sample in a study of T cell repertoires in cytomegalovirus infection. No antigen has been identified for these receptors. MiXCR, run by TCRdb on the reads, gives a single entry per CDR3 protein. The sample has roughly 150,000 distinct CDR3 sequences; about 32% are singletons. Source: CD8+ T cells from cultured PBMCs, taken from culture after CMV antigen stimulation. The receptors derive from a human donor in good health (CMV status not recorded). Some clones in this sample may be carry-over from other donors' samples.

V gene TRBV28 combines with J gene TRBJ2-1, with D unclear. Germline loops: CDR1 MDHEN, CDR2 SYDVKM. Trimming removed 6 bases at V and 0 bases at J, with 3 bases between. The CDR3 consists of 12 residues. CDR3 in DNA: TGTGCCAGCAGCCGCTCCTACAATGAGCAGTTCTTC. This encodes CASSRSYNEQFF.

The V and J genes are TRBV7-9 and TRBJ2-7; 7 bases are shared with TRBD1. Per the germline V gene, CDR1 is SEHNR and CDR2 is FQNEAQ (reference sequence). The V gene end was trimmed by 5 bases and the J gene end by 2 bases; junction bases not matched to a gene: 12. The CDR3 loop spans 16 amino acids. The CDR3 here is CASSPRTGTETYEQYF. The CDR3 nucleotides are TGTGCCAGCAGCCCGCGGACCGGGACAGAGACCTACGAGCAGTACTTC.

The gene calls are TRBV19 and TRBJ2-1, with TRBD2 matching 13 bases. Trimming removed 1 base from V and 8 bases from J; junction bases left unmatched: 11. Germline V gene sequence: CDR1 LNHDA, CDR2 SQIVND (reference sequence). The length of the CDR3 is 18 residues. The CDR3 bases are TGTGCCAGTAGTATAGTATTGACTAGCGGGGGGCTAAGGGATGAGCAGTTCTTC. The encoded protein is CASSIVLTSGGLRDEQFF.

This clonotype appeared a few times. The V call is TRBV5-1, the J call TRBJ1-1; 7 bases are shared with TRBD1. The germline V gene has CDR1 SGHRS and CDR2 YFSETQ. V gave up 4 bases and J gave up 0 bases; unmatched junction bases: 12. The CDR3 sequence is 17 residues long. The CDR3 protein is CASSGRDSSKMNTEAFF. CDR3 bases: TGCGCCAGCAGCGGCCGGGACAGCAGTAAAATGAACACTGAAGCTTTCTTT.

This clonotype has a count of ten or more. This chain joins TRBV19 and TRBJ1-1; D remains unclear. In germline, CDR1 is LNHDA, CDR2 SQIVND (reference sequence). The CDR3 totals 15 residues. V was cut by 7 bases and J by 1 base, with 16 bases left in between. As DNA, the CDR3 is TGTGCCAGTAAATATCAACGGTGGGCGAACACTGAAGCTTTCTTT. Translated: CASKYQRWANTEAFF.

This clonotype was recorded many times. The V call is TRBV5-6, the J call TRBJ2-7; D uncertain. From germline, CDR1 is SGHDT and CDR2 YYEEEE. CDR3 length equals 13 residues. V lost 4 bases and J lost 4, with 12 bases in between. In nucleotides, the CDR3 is TGTGCCAGCAGCCATTTCGAAGAATACGAGCAGTACTTC. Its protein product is CASSHFEEYEQYF.

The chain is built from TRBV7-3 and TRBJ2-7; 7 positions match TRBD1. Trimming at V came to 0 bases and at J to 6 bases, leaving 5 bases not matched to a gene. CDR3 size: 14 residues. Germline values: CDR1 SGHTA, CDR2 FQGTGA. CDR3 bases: TGTGCCAGCAGCTTAACCGGGACAGCTTCCGAGCAGTACTTC. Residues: CASSLTGTASEQYF.

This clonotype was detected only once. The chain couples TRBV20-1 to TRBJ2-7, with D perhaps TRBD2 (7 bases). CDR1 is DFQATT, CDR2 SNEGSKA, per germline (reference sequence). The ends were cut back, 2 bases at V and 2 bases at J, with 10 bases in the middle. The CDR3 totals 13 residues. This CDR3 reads CSARSGTTYEQYF. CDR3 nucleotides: TGCAGTGCTAGAAGCGGGACAACCTACGAGCAGTACTTC.

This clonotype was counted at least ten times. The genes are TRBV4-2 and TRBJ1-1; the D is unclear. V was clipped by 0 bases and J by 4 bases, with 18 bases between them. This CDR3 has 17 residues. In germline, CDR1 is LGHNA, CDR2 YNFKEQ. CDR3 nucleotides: TGTGCCAGCAGCCAAGATGGGGTGGCCCCCGACCGCACTGAAGCTTTCTTT. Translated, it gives CASSQDGVAPDRTEAFF.

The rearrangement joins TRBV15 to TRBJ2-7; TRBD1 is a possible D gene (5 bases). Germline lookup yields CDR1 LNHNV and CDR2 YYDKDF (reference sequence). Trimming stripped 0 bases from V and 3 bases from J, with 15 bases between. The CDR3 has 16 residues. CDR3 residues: CATSRDPTGIGYEQYF. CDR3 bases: TGTGCCACCAGCAGAGACCCTACAGGTATCGGCTACGAGCAGTACTTC.

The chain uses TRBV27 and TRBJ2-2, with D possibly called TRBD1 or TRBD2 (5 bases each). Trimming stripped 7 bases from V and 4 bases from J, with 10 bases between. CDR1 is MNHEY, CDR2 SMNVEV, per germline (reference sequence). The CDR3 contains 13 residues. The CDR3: CASMGRGTGELFF. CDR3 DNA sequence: TGTGCCAGCATGGGACGGGGCACCGGGGAGCTGTTTTTT.

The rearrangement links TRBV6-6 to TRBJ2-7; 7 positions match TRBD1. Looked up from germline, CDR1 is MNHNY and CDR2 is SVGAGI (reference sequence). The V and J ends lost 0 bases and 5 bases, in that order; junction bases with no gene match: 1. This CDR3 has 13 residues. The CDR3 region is CASSYSTGNEQYF. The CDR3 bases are TGTGCCAGCAGTTACTCGACAGGGAACGAGCAGTACTTC.

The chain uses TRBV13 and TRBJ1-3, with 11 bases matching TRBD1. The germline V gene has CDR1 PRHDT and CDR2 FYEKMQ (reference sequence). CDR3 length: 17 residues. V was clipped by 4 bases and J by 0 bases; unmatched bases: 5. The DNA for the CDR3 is TGTGCCAGCAGCTCCGTCGGGACAGGGGGCTCTGGAAACACCATATATTTT. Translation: CASSSVGTGGSGNTIYF.

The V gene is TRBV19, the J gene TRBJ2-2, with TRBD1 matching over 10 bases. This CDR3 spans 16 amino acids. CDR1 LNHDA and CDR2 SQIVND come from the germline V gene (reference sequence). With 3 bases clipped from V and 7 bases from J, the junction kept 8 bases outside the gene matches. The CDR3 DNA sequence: TGTGCCAGTAGTATCCCGGACAGGGGGAGCCACGGGGAGCTGTTTTTT. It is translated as CASSIPDRGSHGELFF.

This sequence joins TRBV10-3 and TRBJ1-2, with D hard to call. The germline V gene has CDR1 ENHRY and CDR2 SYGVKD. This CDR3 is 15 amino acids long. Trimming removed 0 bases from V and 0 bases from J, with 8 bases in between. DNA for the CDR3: TGTGCCATCAGTGAGTCGGTAGGCCCTAACTATGGCTACACCTTC. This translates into CAISESVGPNYGYTF.

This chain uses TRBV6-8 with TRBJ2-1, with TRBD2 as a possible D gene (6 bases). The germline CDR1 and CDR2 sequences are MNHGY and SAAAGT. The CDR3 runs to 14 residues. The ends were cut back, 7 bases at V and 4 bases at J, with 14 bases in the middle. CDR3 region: CASKAGGAYNEQFF. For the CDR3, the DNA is TGTGCCAGCAAGGCTGGCGGGGCTTACAATGAGCAGTTCTTC.

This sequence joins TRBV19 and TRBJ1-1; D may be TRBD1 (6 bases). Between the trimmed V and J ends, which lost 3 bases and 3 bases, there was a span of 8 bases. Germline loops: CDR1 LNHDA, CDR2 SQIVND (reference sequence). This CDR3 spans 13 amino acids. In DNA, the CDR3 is TGTGCCAGTAGTATGACAGGATACACTGAAGCTTTCTTT. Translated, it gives CASSMTGYTEAFF.

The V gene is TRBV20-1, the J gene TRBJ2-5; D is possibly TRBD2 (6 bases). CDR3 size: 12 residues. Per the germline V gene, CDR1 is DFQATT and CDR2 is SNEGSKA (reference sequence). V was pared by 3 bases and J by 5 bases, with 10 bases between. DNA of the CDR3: TGCAGTGCTAGCCTAGGAGGGGAGACCCAGTACTTC. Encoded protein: CSASLGGETQYF.

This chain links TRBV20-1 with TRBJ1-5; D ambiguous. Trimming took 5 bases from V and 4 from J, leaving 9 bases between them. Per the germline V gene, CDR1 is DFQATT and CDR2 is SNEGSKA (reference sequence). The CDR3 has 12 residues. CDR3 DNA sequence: TGCAGTGCTGCACTAGGAAATCAGCCCCAGCATTTT. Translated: CSAALGNQPQHF.

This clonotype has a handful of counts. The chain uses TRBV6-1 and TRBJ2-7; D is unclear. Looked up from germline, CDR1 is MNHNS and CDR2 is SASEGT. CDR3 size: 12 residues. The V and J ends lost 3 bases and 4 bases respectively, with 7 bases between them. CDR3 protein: CASSDGEYEQYF. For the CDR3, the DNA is TGTGCCAGCAGTGACGGTGAATACGAGCAGTACTTC.